This record looks at one TCR beta chain sequence and its context. Its target is not known. This sample is drawn from a study of cytomegalovirus exposure and HLA in healthy donors. General observations from the study: Being productive about 90% or about 30% of the time was typical of most TCR beta V segments in an earlier analysis. It was 150 or so TCR beta chains that were listed as cytomegalovirus-associated. It was in a later analysis that TCR association rates were seen to vary by HLA locus, highest for DRB1 and lowest for HLA-C.

The PCR had 60 Vbeta and 13 Jbeta primers. As processed by the authors: Unique TCR beta chains totaled some 78 million in a later count, with around 10 million of them shared. This table comes from immunoSEQ multiplex PCR, and its TCRdb copy is limited to in-frame clones, with some not included. D and trimming come from the DNA, and the V and J calls and clone size come from that table. In the table there are roughly 190,000 clones, around 77% of which are singletons. The sequenced material came from PBMCs. This sequence originates from a young woman in good health and CMV-seronegative.

The DNA of the CDR3 is TGTGCCTGGGGTGACAGGGGTAATAATTCACCCCTCCACTTT. This codes for CAWGDRGNNSPLHF. The gene calls are TRBV30 and TRBJ1-6; 8 positions agree with TRBD1. This CDR3 spans 14 amino acids. The V gene's germline CDR1 is GTSNPN and CDR2 SVGIG (reference sequence). The V and J ends lost 5 bases and 5 bases, in that order; junction bases with no gene match: 5.